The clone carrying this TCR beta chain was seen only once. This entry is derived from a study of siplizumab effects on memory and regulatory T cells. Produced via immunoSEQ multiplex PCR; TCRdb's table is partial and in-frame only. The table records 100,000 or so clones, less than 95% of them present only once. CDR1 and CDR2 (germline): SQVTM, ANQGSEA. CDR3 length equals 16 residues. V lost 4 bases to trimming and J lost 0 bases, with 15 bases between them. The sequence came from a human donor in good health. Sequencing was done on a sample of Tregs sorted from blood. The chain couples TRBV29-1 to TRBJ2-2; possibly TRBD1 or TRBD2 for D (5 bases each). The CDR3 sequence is CSVGWTGRSNTGELFF. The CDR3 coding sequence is TGCAGCGTTGGATGGACGGGGCGGTCGAACACCGGGGAGCTGTTTTTT.